Listed below are T cell receptor beta chains from one sample, sequenced in a study of identical twins. TCRdb recomputed calls from the 5' RACE reads with MiXCR, one row per CDR3 protein. The sample lists 450,000 to 500,000 distinct CDR3 sequences, 14% seen once, with approximately 0.98% in the top ten. These same data were also listed under a study on yellow fever vaccine responses in identical twins.

The sequenced sample was CD4+ T cells sorted from blood. The receptor source for this set is a woman in her late teens or twenties in good health. CDR3s leave out the opening cysteine and the closing phenylalanine or tryptophan. Not every row has a clone size; where given, it reads once, few, many or a size class.

ASSLGGRGAYNEQF | TRBJ2-1 | . | TRBV5-8
SARDGRGYEQY | TRBJ2-7 | . | TRBV20-1
ASSRWDRNSPLH | TRBJ1-6 | many | TRBV3-1
ASSEGGRRGKGYT | TRBJ1-2 | . | TRBV2
SASGSDDEQF | TRBJ2-1 | many | TRBV20-1
ASSQVSSEQY | TRBJ2-7 | many | TRBV3-1
ASNQNSYNEQF | TRBJ2-1 | . | TRBV19
ASSQGAGGVAYGYT | TRBJ1-2 | few | TRBV3-1
ASSVGAVATNEKLF | TRBJ1-4 | . | TRBV9
ASSSPDSLTATQY | TRBJ2-3 | few | TRBV5-1
SARPQSGRRYNEQF | TRBJ2-1 | many | TRBV20-1
ASGNPGTETQY | TRBJ2-5 | many | TRBV28
ATRWGSNTGELF | TRBJ2-2 | many | TRBV10-3
ASSLGFGQNTEAF | TRBJ1-1 | . | TRBV5-1
ASSQIPGQGDNEQF | TRBJ2-1 | many | TRBV4-2
ASRPQGAGELF | TRBJ2-2 | . | TRBV6-2/TRBV6-3
ASSWSADSSYNEQF | TRBJ2-1 | many | TRBV5-1
ASSPNVPGEQY | TRBJ2-7 | few | TRBV18
ASSQDEVFDQPQH | TRBJ1-5 | many | TRBV4-1
ASSPTLAGGTYEQY | TRBJ2-7 | many | TRBV27
ATSRALAGGSYEQY | TRBJ2-7 | few | TRBV15
ASSFRPYNEQF | TRBJ2-1 | few | TRBV27
ASGPTGTIRNEQF | TRBJ2-1 | many | TRBV27
ASSPTGTGGLGY | TRBJ2-7 | few | TRBV7-2
ASSRSLAGALYEQY | TRBJ2-7 | . | TRBV28
ASSLNMIAYEQY | TRBJ2-7 | many | TRBV5-1
ASSTGATSYNEQF | TRBJ2-1 | few | TRBV6-1
ASRGGGALYSTDTQY | TRBJ2-3 | . | TRBV19
ASSSNLGGRSTYNEQF | TRBJ2-1 | few | TRBV28
ASSRTGTGAQETQY | TRBJ2-5 | few | TRBV5-1
SARDGTSGRETQY | TRBJ2-5 | . | TRBV20-1
SASFPGGLAGPDTQY | TRBJ2-3 | . | TRBV20-1
ASTPTAVYSNEQF | TRBJ2-1 | . | TRBV6-2/TRBV6-3
SVDRGLGTRNEQF | TRBJ2-1 | . | TRBV29-1
ASSFFLAGNTGELF | TRBJ2-2 | . | TRBV19
ASVGGSYNEQF | TRBJ2-1 | . | TRBV28
ASSQEGGASYEQY | TRBJ2-7 | few | TRBV3-1
AIGSRAGTGNNEQF | TRBJ2-1 | few | TRBV10-3
SARQGMVNEQF | TRBJ2-1 | . | TRBV29-1
ASSDSGTGANVLT | TRBJ2-6 | . | TRBV10-1
ASSSGQDNEQY | TRBJ2-7 | . | TRBV5-1
SVVWTGGYNEQF | TRBJ2-1 | few | TRBV29-1
ASRERGGAGETQY | TRBJ2-5 | few | TRBV6-1
ASCSHSGTNSVAKNIQY | TRBJ2-4 | . | TRBV12-3/TRBV12-4
ASSDRNTQY | TRBJ2-3 | . | TRBV6-6
ASSLVAASSIDEQF | TRBJ2-1 | few | TRBV12-3/TRBV12-4
ASFGLAGGSYNEQF | TRBJ2-1 | . | TRBV27
ASTDRGITQPQH | TRBJ1-5 | many | TRBV12-3/TRBV12-4
ASSQEGGTGYT | TRBJ1-2 | few | TRBV3-1
ASSSWDRSYNEQF | TRBJ2-1 | . | TRBV6-5
ASSLSQGGYGYT | TRBJ1-2 | many | TRBV5-1
SARGLSGTYEQY | TRBJ2-7 | few | TRBV20-1
ASSLVLAADTQY | TRBJ2-3 | . | TRBV7-8
ASSPGQGANTEAF | TRBJ1-1 | many | TRBV18
ASSLGGQGGYGYT | TRBJ1-2 | few | TRBV7-8
ARGGQY | TRBJ2-7 | . | TRBV21-1
ASSVGTRMNTEAF | TRBJ1-1 | . | TRBV9